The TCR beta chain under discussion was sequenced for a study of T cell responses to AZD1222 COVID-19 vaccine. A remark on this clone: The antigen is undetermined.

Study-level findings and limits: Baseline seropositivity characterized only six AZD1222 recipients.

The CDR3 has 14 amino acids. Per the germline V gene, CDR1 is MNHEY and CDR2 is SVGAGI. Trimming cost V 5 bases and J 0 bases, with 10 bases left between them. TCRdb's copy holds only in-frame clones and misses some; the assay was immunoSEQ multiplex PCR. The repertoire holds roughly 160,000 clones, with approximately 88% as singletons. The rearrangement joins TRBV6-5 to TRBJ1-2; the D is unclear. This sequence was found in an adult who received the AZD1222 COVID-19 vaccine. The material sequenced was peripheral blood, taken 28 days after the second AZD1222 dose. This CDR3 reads CASSLSTSNYGYTF. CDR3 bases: TGTGCCAGCAGTCTTAGTACCTCTAACTATGGCTACACCTTC.